Listed below are T cell receptor beta chains from one sample, sequenced in a study of cytomegalovirus exposure and HLA in healthy donors. Produced via immunoSEQ multiplex PCR; TCRdb's table is partial and in-frame only. Found here are 180,000 or so clones, approximately 78% of them singletons; the top ten hold 5.5% to 7%. Sequencing input: PBMCs. The receptors shown here come from a woman aged 45-59 years in good health and CMV-seropositive. Each CDR3 is given with its conserved first and last residue. D genes are given only for firm matches. Expanded clones are given a class, and other clones once, few, many or no size at all.

d_call	v_call	clone_size	j_call	cdr3_aa	cdr3_nt
.	TRBV15	.	TRBJ2-7	CATSRDPRMAYEQYF	TGTGCCACCAGCAGAGATCCGCGCATGGCCTACGAGCAGTACTTC
.	TRBV11-2	.	TRBJ2-7	CASSLGTDRTQYF	TGTGCCAGCAGCTTAGGAACAGATCGTACGCAGTACTTC
.	TRBV15	.	TRBJ2-2	CATSSRFTGELFF	TGTGCCACCAGCTCGCGGTTCACCGGGGAGCTGTTTTTT
.	TRBV5-4	.	TRBJ1-2	CASSLHGSYGYTF	TGTGCCAGCAGCTTGCATGGCTCCTATGGCTACACCTTC
TRBD1	TRBV5-8	.	TRBJ1-5	CASSPGQRSNQPQHF	TGTGCCAGCAGCCCGGGACAGAGGAGCAATCAGCCCCAGCATTTT
TRBD1	TRBV2	.	TRBJ2-5	CASSDTGGIKTQYF	TGTGCCAGCAGTGATACAGGGGGCATAAAGACCCAGTACTTC
TRBD1	TRBV2	.	TRBJ2-2	CASRWTGGVGGELFF	TGTGCCAGCAGGTGGACAGGGGGCGTTGGCGGGGAGCTGTTTTTT
TRBD1	TRBV7-9	.	TRBJ1-4	CASSWGQPNEKLFF	TGTGCCAGCAGCTGGGGACAGCCGAATGAAAAACTGTTTTTT
.	TRBV6-5	few	TRBJ1-1	CASSYVQGNTEAFF	TGTGCCAGCAGTTACGTACAGGGGAACACTGAAGCTTTCTTT
.	TRBV28	.	TRBJ1-1	CASFSGAQNTEAFF	TGTGCCAGTTTTTCAGGGGCTCAGAACACTGAAGCTTTCTTT
TRBD1	TRBV15	.	TRBJ2-7	CATSRGGTADEQYF	TGTGCCACCAGCAGAGGAGGGACAGCTGACGAGCAGTACTTC
TRBD2	TRBV7-6	.	TRBJ2-5	CASSLAPGRLAGGSRETQYF	TGTGCCAGCAGCTTAGCGCCCGGGAGACTAGCGGGGGGGTCCCGGGAGACCCAGTACTTC
TRBD1	TRBV28	few	TRBJ1-2	CASTYVTGDGYGYTF	TGTGCCAGCACCTATGTGACAGGGGATGGCTATGGCTACACCTTC
.	TRBV4-1	.	TRBJ1-2	CASSRDTCYTF	TGCGCCAGCAGCCGCGATACCTGCTACACCTTC
TRBD2	TRBV5-1	.	TRBJ2-1	CASSGTASGGLGDYNGQFF	TGCGCCAGCAGCGGGACCGCTAGCGGGGGGCTCGGGGATTACAATGGGCAGTTCTTC
.	TRBV2	.	TRBJ2-7	CASSGGGYEQYF	TGTGCCAGCAGTGGGGGAGGTTACGAGCAGTACTTC
TRBD1	TRBV10-3	.	TRBJ2-2	CAISEPGTAGELFF	TGTGCCATCAGTGAGCCCGGGACAGCCGGGGAGCTGTTTTTT
TRBD1	TRBV2	.	TRBJ1-3	CASRGGHSGNTIYF	TGTGCCAGCAGAGGGGGCCACTCTGGAAACACCATATATTTT
TRBD2	TRBV7-2	few	TRBJ2-5	CASSLALAGWETQYF	TGTGCCAGCAGCTTGGCACTAGCGGGTTGGGAGACCCAGTACTTC
TRBD2	TRBV7-6	.	TRBJ2-1	CASSLEVAGGLNEQFF	TGTGCCAGCAGCTTAGAAGTAGCGGGGGGGTTAAATGAGCAGTTCTTC
.	TRBV25-1	.	TRBJ2-2	CASSRGTGELFF	TGTGCCAGCAGTAGGGGAACCGGGGAGCTGTTTTTT
.	TRBV28	.	TRBJ1-1	CASSPTGNTEAFF	TGTGCCAGCAGTCCTACAGGGAACACTGAAGCTTTCTTT
.	TRBV5-1	.	TRBJ2-1	CASSFVVATNEQFF	TGCGCCAGCAGCTTCGTTGTAGCAACCAATGAGCAGTTCTTC
TRBD2	TRBV6-5	.	TRBJ2-3	CASSDTLAAGDTQYF	TGTGCCAGCAGCGATACCCTAGCGGCCGGAGATACGCAGTATTTT
.	TRBV7-9	.	TRBJ2-7	CSSSSYSLQPEQYF	TGTTCCAGCAGCTCCTACAGTTTGCAGCCCGAGCAGTACTTC
.	TRBV6-5	.	TRBJ2-7	CASSYGTHHEQYF	TGTGCCAGCAGTTACGGTACACACCACGAGCAGTACTTC
TRBD1	TRBV28	.	TRBJ1-6	CASSPSDRDSSPLHF	TGTGCCAGCAGTCCGTCGGACAGGGATTCTTCACCCCTCCACTTT
.	TRBV15	few	TRBJ2-3	CATSRDPGGTDTQYF	TGTGCCACCAGCAGAGATCCGGGAGGCACAGATACGCAGTATTTT
.	TRBV5-1	.	TRBJ2-3	CASSDFGEDTQYF	TGCGCCAGCTCCGACTTCGGAGAAGATACGCAGTATTTT
.	TRBV27	once	TRBJ1-1	CASRGAWTEAFF	TGTGCCAGCAGAGGGGCCTGGACTGAAGCTTTCTTT
.	TRBV7-9	.	TRBJ2-5	CASSRPTTSLPGETQYF	TGTGCCAGCAGCCGCCCCACCACTAGTCTGCCGGGAGAGACCCAGTACTTC
TRBD2	TRBV18	.	TRBJ2-5	CASSPNPGTSGVQETQYF	TGTGCCAGCTCACCTAACCCGGGGACTAGCGGGGTGCAAGAGACCCAGTACTTC
TRBD2	TRBV9	.	TRBJ2-1	CASSLREGLAAHNEQFF	TGTGCCAGCAGCCTCAGGGAGGGACTAGCGGCCCACAATGAGCAGTTCTTC
.	TRBV5-1	.	TRBJ1-1	CASSFTGDTEAFF	TGCGCCAGCAGCTTTACAGGCGACACTGAAGCTTTCTTT
TRBD1	TRBV28	.	TRBJ1-5	CASSQDRVDQPQHF	TGTGCCAGCAGTCAGGACAGGGTGGATCAGCCCCAGCATTTT
.	TRBV4-1	few	TRBJ2-3	CASSQAKNYRVDTQYF	TGCGCCAGCAGCCAAGCCAAAAACTACAGGGTAGATACGCAGTATTTT
TRBD1	TRBV7-2	.	TRBJ1-2	CASSPTGGYGGYTF	TGTGCCAGCAGCCCCACAGGGGGTTATGGTGGCTACACCTTC
TRBD2	TRBV5-4	.	TRBJ2-1	CASSFGGGSYNEQFF	TGTGCCAGCAGCTTCGGCGGGGGCTCCTACAATGAGCAGTTCTTC
.	TRBV4-1	.	TRBJ2-1	CASSQDPAGTYNEQFF	TGCGCCAGCAGCCAAGACCCCGCGGGAACCTACAATGAGCAGTTCTTC
TRBD2	TRBV7-2	.	TRBJ2-1	CASSYGGGDEQFF	TGTGCCAGCAGTTACGGCGGGGGAGATGAGCAGTTCTTC
TRBD1	TRBV28	.	TRBJ1-1	CASSPEDRLNTEAFF	TGTGCCAGCAGTCCAGAGGACAGGCTAAACACTGAAGCTTTCTTT
TRBD1	TRBV6-5	few	TRBJ1-1	CASRTGTGPWAEAFF	TGTGCCAGCAGAACCGGGACAGGGCCGTGGGCTGAAGCTTTCTTT
TRBD1	TRBV7-9	.	TRBJ1-1	CASSPQGGNTEAFF	TGTGCCAGCAGCCCACAGGGGGGAAACACTGAAGCTTTCTTT
.	TRBV5-1	.	TRBJ2-7	CASSLATGSLPFSYEQYF	TGCGCCAGCAGCTTGGCTACCGGGAGTTTGCCATTCTCCTACGAGCAGTACTTC
TRBD1	TRBV6-5	.	TRBJ1-5	CATRTGGNQPQHF	TGTGCCACCCGGACAGGCGGCAATCAGCCCCAGCATTTT
TRBD2	TRBV30	.	TRBJ2-3	CAWSDPSGSTDTQYF	TGTGCCTGGAGTGATCCTAGCGGGTCAACAGATACGCAGTATTTT